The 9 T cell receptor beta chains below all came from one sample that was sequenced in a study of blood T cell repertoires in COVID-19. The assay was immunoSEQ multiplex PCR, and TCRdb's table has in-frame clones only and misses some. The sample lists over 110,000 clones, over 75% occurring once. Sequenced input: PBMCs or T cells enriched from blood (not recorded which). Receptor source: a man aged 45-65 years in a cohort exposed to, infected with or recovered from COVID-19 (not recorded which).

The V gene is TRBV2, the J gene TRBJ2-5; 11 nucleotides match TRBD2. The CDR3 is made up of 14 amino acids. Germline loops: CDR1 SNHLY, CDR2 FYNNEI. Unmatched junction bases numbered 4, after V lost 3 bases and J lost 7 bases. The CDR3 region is CASSEPSGGTTQYF. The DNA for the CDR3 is TGTGCCAGCAGTGAGCCTAGCGGGGGGACGACCCAGTACTTC.

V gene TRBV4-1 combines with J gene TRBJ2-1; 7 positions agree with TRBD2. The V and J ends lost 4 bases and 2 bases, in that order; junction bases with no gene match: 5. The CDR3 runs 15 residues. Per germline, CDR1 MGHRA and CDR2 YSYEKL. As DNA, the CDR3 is TGCGCCAGCAGCCCCAGCGGGGACCCCTACAATGAGCAGTTCTTC. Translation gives CASSPSGDPYNEQFF.

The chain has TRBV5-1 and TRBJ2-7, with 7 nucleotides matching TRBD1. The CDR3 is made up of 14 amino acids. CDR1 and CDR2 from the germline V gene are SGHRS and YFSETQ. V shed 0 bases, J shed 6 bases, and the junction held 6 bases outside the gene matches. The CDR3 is CASSLAQGVGEQYF. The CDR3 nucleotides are TGCGCCAGCAGCTTGGCCCAGGGGGTTGGCGAGCAGTACTTC.

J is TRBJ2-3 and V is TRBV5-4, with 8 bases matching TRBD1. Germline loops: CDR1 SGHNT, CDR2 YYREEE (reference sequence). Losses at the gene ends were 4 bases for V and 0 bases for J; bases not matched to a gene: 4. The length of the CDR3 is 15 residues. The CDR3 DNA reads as TGTGCCAGCAGCGTGGACAGGGCTAGCACAGATACGCAGTATTTT. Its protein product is CASSVDRASTDTQYF. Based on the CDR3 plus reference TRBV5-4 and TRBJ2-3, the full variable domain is ETGVTQSPTHLIKTRGQQVTLRCSSQSGHNTVSWYQQALGQGPQFIFQYYREEENGRGNFPPRFSGLQFPNYSSELNVNALELDDSALYLCASSVDRASTDTQYFGPGTRLTVL.

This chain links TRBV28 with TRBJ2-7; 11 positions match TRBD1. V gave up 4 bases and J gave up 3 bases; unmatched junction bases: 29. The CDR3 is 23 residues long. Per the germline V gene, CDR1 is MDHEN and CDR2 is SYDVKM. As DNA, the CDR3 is TGTGCCAGCAGTTCCCCCCGGGACAGGGGGTTGACTTTGTGGCGGGAGGACCTCTACGAGCAGTACTTC. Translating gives CASSSPRDRGLTLWREDLYEQYF. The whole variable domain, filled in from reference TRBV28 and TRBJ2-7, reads DVKVTQSSRYLVKRTGEKVFLECVQDMDHENMFWYRQDPGLGLRLIYFSYDVKMKEKGDIPEGYSVSREKKERFSLILESASTNQTSMYLCASSSPRDRGLTLWREDLYEQYFGPGTRLTVT.

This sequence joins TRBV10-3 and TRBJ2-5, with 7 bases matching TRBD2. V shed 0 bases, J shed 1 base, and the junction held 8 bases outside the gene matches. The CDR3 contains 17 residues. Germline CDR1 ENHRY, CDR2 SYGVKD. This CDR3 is CAISESEILAAQETQYF. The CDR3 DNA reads TGTGCCATCAGTGAGTCTGAGATCCTAGCGGCCCAAGAGACCCAGTACTTC.

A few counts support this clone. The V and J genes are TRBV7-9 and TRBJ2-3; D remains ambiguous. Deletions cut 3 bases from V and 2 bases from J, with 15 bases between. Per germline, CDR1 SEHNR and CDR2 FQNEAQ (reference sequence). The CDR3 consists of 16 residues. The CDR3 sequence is CASSFGGTRFTDTQYF. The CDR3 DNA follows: TGTGCCAGCAGCTTCGGCGGAACCCGTTTCACAGATACGCAGTATTTT.

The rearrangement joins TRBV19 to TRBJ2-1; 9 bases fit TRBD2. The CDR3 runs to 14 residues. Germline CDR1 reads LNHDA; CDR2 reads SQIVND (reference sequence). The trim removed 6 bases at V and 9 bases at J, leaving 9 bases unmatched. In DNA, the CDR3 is TGTGCCAGTAGCCCTGGACTAGCGAGTCCTGAGCAGTTCTTC. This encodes CASSPGLASPEQFF.

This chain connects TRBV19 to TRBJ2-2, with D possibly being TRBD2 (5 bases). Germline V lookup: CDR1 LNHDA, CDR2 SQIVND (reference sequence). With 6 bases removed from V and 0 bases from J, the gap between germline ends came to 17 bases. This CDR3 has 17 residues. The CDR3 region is CASSDKSGGPNTGELFF. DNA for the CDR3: TGTGCCAGTAGCGATAAATCTGGCGGGCCGAACACCGGGGAGCTGTTTTTT.